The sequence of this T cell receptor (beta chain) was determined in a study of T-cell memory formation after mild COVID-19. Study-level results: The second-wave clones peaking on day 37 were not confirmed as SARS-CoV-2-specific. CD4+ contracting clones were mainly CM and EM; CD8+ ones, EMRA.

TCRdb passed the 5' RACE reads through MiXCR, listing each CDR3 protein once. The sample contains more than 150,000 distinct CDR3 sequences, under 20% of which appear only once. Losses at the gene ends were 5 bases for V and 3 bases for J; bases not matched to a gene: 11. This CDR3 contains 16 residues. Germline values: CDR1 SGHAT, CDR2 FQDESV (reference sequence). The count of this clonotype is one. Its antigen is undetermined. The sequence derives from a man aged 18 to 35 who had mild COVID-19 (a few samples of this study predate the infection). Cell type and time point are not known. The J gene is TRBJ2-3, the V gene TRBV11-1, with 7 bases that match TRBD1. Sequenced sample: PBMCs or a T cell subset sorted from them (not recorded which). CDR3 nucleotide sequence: TGTGCCAGCAGCGTAGGGATCAACAGGGGAACAGATACGCAGTATTTT. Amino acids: CASSVGINRGTDTQYF.